What follows is one T cell receptor beta chain and its context. Antigen specificity is unknown. The source of the sample is a study of cytomegalovirus exposure and HLA in healthy donors. Notes on the study in general: According to the study, 160 or so TCR beta chains were cytomegalovirus-associated.

CDR1 and CDR2 (germline): LNHDA, SQIVND (reference sequence). CDR3 length equals 14 residues. The V gene end was trimmed by 7 bases and the J gene end by 2 bases; junction bases not matched to a gene: 3. Donors in the study were healthy people who gave bone marrow. With 60 Vbeta and 13 Jbeta primers, the PCR was carried out. The protocol was immunoSEQ multiplex PCR, while the TCRdb copy is restricted to in-frame clones and leaves out a portion. This table has under 150,000 clones, about three quarters appearing once. The TCR comes from a human donor in good health. This chain connects TRBV19 to TRBJ2-1, with 9 bases identical to TRBD1. Input material: PBMCs. The CDR3: CASKGTGPYNEQFF. The CDR3 DNA sequence: TGTGCCAGTAAGGGGACAGGGCCCTACAATGAGCAGTTCTTC.